This paragraph covers one T cell receptor beta chain sequence. What it binds is not known. The data belong to a study of CD8 T cells in ankylosing spondylitis. TCRdb recomputed calls from the 5' RACE reads with MiXCR, one row per CDR3 protein. The sample shows 150,000 to 200,000 distinct CDR3 sequences, 10% to 15% of them seen only once. Study-wide findings and caveats: As for the disease-linked clones, they showed a CD8+ phenotype and occurred at relatively low frequencies in peripheral blood.

The germline V gene encodes CDR1 MNHNS and CDR2 SASEGT. V dropped 7 bases and J dropped 2 bases, with 13 bases sitting between them. This CDR3 region has 14 residues. This sequence joins TRBV6-1 and TRBJ2-3; D gene uncertain. This receptor was taken from a female donor with ankylosing spondylitis or in good health (not recorded which). The sample consisted of blood, either unsorted or a sorted T cell fraction (not recorded which). CDR3 nucleotides: TGTGCCAGCACGACTCCCAAGAACACAGATACGCAGTATTTT. This codes for CASTTPKNTDTQYF.